The text below deals with one T cell receptor (beta chain). Its antigen target is currently unknown. It has no much larger one-base neighbor in the sample; base qualities were not kept. The library came from the immunoSEQ multiplex PCR assay. What TCRdb holds here is the immuneACCESS table cut down to in-frame rearrangements. Part of the clones is not present; checked against another copy, under half of the missing clones reflect an unresolved V gene, and the others are unexplained. The table for this sample lists around 39,000 clones; 88% of them were counted only once. Together, the top ten hold more than 0.95% of the sample. This sample is part of a study of T cell changes during pregnancy in multiple sclerosis (dated by TCRdb to the late 2010s). Regarding the complete study: Changes in the T cell repertoire over the course of pregnancy were examined in this study in women with multiple sclerosis.

The CDR3 contains 13 residues, cysteine and phenylalanine counted. Only the CDR3 DNA is retained, 39 bases long and in frame from the first base. The germline V gene encodes CDR1 SGHTS and CDR2 YDEGEE. Here V drops 4 bases and J drops 2 bases, and the junction holds 2 bases not matched to any gene. The chain is encoded by TRBV5-8 joined to TRBJ2-5; the central 7 bases match TRBD2. The sequence came from a female donor with multiple sclerosis, enrolled in a pregnancy study. Material: CD4+ T cells from peripheral blood mononuclear cells, obtained before pregnancy. The sequence in DNA is TGTGCCAGCAGCCGGGGACTACAAGAGACCCAGTACTTC. Its protein product is CASSRGLQETQYF.